This T cell receptor (beta chain) comes out of a study of T-cell memory formation after mild COVID-19. Study-level information: Among the donors, TCR clusters were largely specific to each donor.

Broader study findings: The study found contracting CD4+ clones mainly in CM and EM and contracting CD8+ clones in EMRA. Contracting clones from day 15 to 85 showed balanced CD4/CD8; later expanders favored CD4+.

TCRdb independently ran MiXCR on the 5' RACE reads; one entry per CDR3 protein. Seen here are more than 150,000 distinct CDR3 sequences, roughly 18% observed once, and the top ten hold roughly 4%. Details on this clonotype: Its specificity is unknown.

The germline V gene encodes CDR1 MDHEN and CDR2 SYDVKM. The CDR3 is 13 residues long. V was pared by 6 bases and J by 0 bases, with 6 bases between. This sequence was found in a man younger than 35 who had mild COVID-19 (a few samples of this study predate the infection). Cell type and time point are not known. Sequencing was performed on PBMCs or a T cell subset sorted from them (not recorded which). This sequence joins TRBV28 and TRBJ1-3; no definite D call. The CDR3 reads CASSPPSGNTIYF. The CDR3 nucleotides are TGTGCCAGCAGCCCTCCCTCTGGAAACACCATATATTTT.